Below are 5 T cell receptor beta chains sequenced from a single sample in a study of OX40 agonist ivuxolimab in advanced cancers. The data were produced by immunoSEQ multiplex PCR, yet TCRdb's version contains in-frame clones alone and is incomplete. The data hold tens of thousands of clones, with about 82% observed a single time. Sample: CD4+ or CD8+ T cells sorted from blood, taken in a trial of the OX40 agonist ivuxolimab. The receptors come from an adult with an advanced solid tumor such as melanoma, head and neck, liver or kidney cancer.

The chain recombines TRBV28 with TRBJ1-4; D gene ambiguous. Germline values: CDR1 MDHEN, CDR2 SYDVKM. The germline V and J ends were trimmed by 5 bases and 6 bases, with 13 bases remaining between them. The CDR3 sequence is 14 residues long. CDR3 sequence reads: CASSPQQLDEKLFF. As DNA, the CDR3 is TGTGCCAGCAGTCCCCAACAGTTAGATGAAAAACTGTTTTTT.

The rearrangement joins TRBV27 to TRBJ2-4; 10 nucleotides line up with TRBD1. This CDR3 contains 16 residues. V shed 3 bases and J 9 bases; nucleotides not matched to a gene: 11. Germline CDR1 MNHEY, CDR2 SMNVEV (reference sequence). CDR3: CASSLTPGTGDRIQYF. As DNA, the CDR3 is TGTGCCAGCAGTTTGACCCCCGGGACAGGGGATCGCATTCAGTACTTC.

This clone was counted once. This chain links TRBV6-5 with TRBJ1-2; D unclear. This CDR3 region has 14 residues. In germline, CDR1 is MNHEY, CDR2 SVGAGI. V lost 6 bases and J lost 7, with 18 bases in between. CDR3 DNA sequence: TGTGCCAGCAGCCCTGACCCTGCCGGTGTTGGCTACACCTTC. Amino acid sequence: CASSPDPAGVGYTF.

The rearrangement joins TRBV6-1 to TRBJ2-7; 10 nucleotides line up with TRBD2. Germline V gene lookup returns CDR1 MNHNS and CDR2 SASEGT. This CDR3 is built from 14 residues. V was pared by 3 bases and J by 1 base, with 0 bases of the junction left unmatched. As DNA, the CDR3 is TGTGCCAGCAGTGAGACTAGCGGGTCCTACGAGCAGTACTTC. Amino acids: CASSETSGSYEQYF.

This CDR3 reads CASSPGGRETETQYF. CDR3 nucleotide sequence: TGTGCCAGCAGTCCTGGTGGTAGGGAAACGGAGACCCAGTACTTC. The rearrangement links TRBV28 to TRBJ2-5; D remains unclear. The germline gives CDR1 MDHEN, CDR2 SYDVKM. Trimming took 5 bases from V and 5 from J, leaving 18 bases between them. This CDR3 contains 15 residues.